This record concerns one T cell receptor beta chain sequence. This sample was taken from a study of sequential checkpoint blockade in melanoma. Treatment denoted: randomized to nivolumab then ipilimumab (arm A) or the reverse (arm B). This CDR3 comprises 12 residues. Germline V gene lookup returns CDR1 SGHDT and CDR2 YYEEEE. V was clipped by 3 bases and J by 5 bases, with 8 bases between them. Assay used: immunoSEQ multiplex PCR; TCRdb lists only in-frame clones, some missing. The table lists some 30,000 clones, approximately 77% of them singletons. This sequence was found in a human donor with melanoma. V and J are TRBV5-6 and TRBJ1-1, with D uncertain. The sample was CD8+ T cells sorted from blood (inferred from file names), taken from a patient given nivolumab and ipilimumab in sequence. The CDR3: CASSWTGTEAFF. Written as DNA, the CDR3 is TGTGCCAGCAGCTGGACGGGGACTGAAGCTTTCTTT.